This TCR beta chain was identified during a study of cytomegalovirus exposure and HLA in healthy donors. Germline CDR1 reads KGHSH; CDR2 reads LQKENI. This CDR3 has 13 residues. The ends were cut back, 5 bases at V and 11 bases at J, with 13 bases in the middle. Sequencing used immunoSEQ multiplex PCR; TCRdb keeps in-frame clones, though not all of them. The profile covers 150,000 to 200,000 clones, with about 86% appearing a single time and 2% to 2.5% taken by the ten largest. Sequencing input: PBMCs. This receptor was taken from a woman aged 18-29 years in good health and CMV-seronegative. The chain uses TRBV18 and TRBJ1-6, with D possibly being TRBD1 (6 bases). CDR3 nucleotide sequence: TGTGCCAGCTCAGGGGGCCCCTCGACACCCCTCCACTTT. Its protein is CASSGGPSTPLHF.